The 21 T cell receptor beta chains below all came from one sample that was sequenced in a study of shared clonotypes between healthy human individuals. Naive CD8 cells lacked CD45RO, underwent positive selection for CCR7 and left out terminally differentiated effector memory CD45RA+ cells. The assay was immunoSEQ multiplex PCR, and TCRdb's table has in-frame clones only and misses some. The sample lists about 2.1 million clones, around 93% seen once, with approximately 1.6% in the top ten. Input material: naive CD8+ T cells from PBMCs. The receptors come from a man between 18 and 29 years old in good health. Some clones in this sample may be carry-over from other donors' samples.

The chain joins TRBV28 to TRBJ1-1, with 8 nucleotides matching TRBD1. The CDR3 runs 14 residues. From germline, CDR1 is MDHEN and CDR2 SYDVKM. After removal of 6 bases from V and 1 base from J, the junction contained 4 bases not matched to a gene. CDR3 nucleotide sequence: TGTGCCAGCAGGGACAGGGACTGGAACACTGAAGCTTTCTTT. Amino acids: CASRDRDWNTEAFF.

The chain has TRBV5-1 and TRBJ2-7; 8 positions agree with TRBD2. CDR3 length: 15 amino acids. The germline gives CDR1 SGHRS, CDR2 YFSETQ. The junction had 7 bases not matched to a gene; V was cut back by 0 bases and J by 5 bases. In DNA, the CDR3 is TGCGCCAGCAGCTTGGAGGTGCGGGAGGTTCACGAGCAGTACTTC. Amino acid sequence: CASSLEVREVHEQYF.

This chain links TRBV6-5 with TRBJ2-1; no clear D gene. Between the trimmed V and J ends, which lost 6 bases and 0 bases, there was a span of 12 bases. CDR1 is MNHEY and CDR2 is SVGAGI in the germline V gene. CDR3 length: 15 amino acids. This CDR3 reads CASSEKKSSYNEQFF. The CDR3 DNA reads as TGTGCCAGCAGCGAGAAAAAGAGCTCCTACAATGAGCAGTTCTTC.

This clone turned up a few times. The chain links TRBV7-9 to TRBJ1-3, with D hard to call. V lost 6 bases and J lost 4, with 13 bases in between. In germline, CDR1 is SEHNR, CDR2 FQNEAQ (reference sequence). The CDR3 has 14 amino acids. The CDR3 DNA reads TGTGCCAGCAGTTCCTGGGTGGAGGGAAACACCATATATTTT. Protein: CASSSWVEGNTIYF.

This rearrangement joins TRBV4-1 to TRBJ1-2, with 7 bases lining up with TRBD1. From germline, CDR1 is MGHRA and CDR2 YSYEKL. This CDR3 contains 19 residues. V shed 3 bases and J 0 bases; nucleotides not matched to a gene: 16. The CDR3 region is CASSQAPTPGQISNYGYTF. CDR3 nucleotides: TGCGCCAGCAGCCAGGCCCCCACACCGGGACAGATTTCTAACTATGGCTACACCTTC.

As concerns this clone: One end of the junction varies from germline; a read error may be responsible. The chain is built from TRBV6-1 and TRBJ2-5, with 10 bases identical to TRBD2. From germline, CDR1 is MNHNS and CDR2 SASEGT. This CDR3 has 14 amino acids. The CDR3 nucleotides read TGTGCCAGCGGTGAGCGGGAGGGCTTTGAGACCCAGTACTTC. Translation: CASGEREGFETQYF.

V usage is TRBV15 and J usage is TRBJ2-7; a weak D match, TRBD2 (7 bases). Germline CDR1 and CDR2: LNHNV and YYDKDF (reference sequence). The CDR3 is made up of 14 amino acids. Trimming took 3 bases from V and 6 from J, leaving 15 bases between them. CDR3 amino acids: CATSSEGDYVEQYF. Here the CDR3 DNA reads TGTGCCACCAGCAGTGAGGGGGACTATGTCGAGCAGTACTTC.

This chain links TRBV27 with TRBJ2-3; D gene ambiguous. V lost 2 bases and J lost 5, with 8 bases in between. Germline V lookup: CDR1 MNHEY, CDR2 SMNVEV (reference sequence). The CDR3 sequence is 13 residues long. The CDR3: CASSLAAEDTQYF. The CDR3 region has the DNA TGTGCCAGCAGTTTAGCGGCCGAAGATACGCAGTATTTT.

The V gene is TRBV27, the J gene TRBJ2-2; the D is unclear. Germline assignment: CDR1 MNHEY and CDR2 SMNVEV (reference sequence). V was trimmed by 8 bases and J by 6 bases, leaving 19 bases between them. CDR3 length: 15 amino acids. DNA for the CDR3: TGTGCCAGCTCCAGTGTCTCCCCAGAGTCCGGGGAGCTGTTTTTT. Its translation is CASSSVSPESGELFF.

The CDR3 here is CASSLTRVAGAGDIQYF. As DNA, the CDR3 is TGTGCCAGCAGTTTGACCCGAGTAGCGGGGGCGGGAGACATTCAGTACTTC. The chain has TRBV27 and TRBJ2-4, with TRBD2 matching 9 bases. Germline assignment: CDR1 MNHEY and CDR2 SMNVEV (reference sequence). The trim removed 3 bases at V and 8 bases at J, leaving 14 bases unmatched. The CDR3 runs to 17 residues.

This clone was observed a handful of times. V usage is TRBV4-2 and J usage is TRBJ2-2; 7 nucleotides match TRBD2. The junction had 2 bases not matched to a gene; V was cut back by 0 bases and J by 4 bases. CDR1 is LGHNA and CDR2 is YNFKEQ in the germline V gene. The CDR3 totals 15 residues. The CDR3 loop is CASSQEASGTGELFF. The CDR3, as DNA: TGTGCCAGCAGCCAAGAAGCTAGCGGCACCGGGGAGCTGTTTTTT.

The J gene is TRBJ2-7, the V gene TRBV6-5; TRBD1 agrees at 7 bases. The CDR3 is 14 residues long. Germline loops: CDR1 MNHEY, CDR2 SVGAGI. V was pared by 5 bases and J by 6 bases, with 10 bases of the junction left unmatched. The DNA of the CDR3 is TGTGCCAGCAGTCCCACGGGACAGCTGGGCGAGCAGTACTTC. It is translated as CASSPTGQLGEQYF.

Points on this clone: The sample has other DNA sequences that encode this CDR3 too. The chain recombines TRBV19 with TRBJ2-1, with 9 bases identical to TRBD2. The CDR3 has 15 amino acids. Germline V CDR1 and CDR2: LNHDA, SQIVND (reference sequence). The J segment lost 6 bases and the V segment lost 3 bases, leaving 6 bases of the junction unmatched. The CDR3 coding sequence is TGTGCCAGTAGTATCGCGGGACTAGCTGGCAATGAGCAGTTCTTC. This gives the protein CASSIAGLAGNEQFF.

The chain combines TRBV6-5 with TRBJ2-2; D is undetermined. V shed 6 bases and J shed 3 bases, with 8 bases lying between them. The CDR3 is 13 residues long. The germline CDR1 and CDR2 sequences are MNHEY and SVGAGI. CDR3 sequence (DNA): TGTGCCAGCAGCCTGCAGTACACCGGGGAGCTGTTTTTT. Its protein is CASSLQYTGELFF.

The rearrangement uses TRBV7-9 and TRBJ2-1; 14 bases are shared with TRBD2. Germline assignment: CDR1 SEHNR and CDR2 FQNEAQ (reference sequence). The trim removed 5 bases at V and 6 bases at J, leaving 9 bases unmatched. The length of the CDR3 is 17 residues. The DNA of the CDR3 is TGTGCCAGCAGCAAAGGGACTAGCGGGAGACAAGGCAATGAGCAGTTCTTC. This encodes CASSKGTSGRQGNEQFF.

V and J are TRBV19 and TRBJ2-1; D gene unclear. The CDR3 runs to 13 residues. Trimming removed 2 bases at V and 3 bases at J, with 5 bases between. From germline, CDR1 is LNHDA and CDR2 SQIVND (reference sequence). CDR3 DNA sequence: TGTGCCAGTAGTATAACGCGCTACAATGAGCAGTTCTTC. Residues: CASSITRYNEQFF.

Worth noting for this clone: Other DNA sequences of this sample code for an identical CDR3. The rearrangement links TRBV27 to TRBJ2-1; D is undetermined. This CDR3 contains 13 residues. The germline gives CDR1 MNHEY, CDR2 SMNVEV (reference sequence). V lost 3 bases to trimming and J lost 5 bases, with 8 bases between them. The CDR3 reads CASSFGGDNEQFF. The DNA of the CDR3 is TGTGCCAGCAGTTTTGGTGGGGACAATGAGCAGTTCTTC.

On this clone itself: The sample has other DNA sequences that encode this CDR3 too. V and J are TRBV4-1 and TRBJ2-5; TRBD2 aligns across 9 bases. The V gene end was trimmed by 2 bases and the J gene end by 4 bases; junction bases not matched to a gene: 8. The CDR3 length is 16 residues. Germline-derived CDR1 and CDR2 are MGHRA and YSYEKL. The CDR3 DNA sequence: TGCGCCAGCAGCCAAAGGGCTAGCGGGATTCGAGAGACCCAGTACTTC. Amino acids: CASSQRASGIRETQYF.

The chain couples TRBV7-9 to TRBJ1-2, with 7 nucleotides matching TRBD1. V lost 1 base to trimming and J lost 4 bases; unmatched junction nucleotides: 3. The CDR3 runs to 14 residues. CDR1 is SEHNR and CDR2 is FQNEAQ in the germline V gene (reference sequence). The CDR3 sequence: CASSLGGQFYGYTF. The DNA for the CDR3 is TGTGCCAGCAGCTTAGGGGGACAGTTCTATGGCTACACCTTC.

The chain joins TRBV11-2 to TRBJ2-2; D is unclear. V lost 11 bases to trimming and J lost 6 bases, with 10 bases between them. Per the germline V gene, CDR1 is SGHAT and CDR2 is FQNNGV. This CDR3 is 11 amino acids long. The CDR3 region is CAGYTAGELFF. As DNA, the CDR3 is TGTGCCGGCTACACCGCCGGGGAGCTGTTTTTT.

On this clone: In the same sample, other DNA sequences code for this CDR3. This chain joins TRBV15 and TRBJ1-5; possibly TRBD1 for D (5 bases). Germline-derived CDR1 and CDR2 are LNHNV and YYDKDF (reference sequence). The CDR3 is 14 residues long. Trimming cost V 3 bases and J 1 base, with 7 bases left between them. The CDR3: CATSSRGSNQPQHF. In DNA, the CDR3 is TGTGCCACCAGCAGTCGGGGGAGCAATCAGCCCCAGCATTTT.